This TCR beta chain was observed in a study of OX40 agonist ivuxolimab in advanced cancers. The V segment lost 4 bases and the J segment 1 base; nucleotides outside the gene matches: 10. In germline, CDR1 is SGHNT, CDR2 YYREEE (reference sequence). The CDR3 runs to 17 residues. Repertoires were generated with immunoSEQ multiplex PCR, while TCRdb's copy carries only in-frame clones and drops some. The top ten hold under 7% of the sample, which has 94,000 or so clones, less than 85% seen once. This chain connects TRBV5-4 to TRBJ2-3, with 9 positions matching TRBD1. The sequences come from CD4+ or CD8+ T cells sorted from blood, collected in a trial of the OX40 agonist ivuxolimab. This TCR was sampled from an adult with an advanced solid tumor such as melanoma, head and neck, liver or kidney cancer. CDR3 region: CASSMGTGGAGTDTQYF. In nucleotides, the CDR3 is TGTGCCAGCAGCATGGGAACAGGGGGCGCGGGCACAGATACGCAGTATTTT.